A selection of T cell receptor beta chains follows, all from one sample in a study of CD8+CD57+ T cells in acquired aplastic anemia. TCRdb processed the reads anew with MiXCR; each CDR3 protein has one entry. Of some 170,000 distinct CDR3 sequences listed, roughly 48% are singletons. The sequenced sample consisted of sorted CD4+, CD8+, or CD8+CD57+ T cells (not recorded which) from PBMCs. The receptors derive from a human donor with aplastic anemia. Both conserved end residues are part of each CDR3. D genes are given only for firm matches. A clone size is listed for some rows: how often the clone was seen (once, few, many), or a class if it is expanded.

v_gene	len	abundance	j_gene	d_gene	CDR3aa	CDR3nt
TRBV7-6	14	NA	TRBJ2-1	NA	CASSMSSSYNEQFF	TGTGCCAGCAGCATGAGCAGCTCCTACAATGAGCAGTTCTTC
TRBV29-1	13	NA	TRBJ2-1	TRBD2	CSVEDPAGYEQFF	TGCAGCGTTGAAGACCCAGCGGGGTATGAGCAGTTCTTC
TRBV5-6	16	many	TRBJ2-3	TRBD2	CASSLGLADPTDTQYF	TGTGCCAGCAGCTTGGGGCTAGCGGACCCCACAGATACGCAGTATTTT
TRBV2	15	NA	TRBJ1-4	NA	CASILGRKVNEKLFF	TGTGCCAGCATCCTTGGGCGAAAAGTCAATGAAAAACTGTTTTTT
TRBV20-1	13	NA	TRBJ2-1	NA	CSARWGIYNEQFF	TGCAGTGCTAGGTGGGGGATCTACAATGAGCAGTTCTTC
TRBV12-3/TRBV12-4	15	many	TRBJ2-5	TRBD1	CASSLAQGARETQYF	TGTGCCAGCAGTTTAGCTCAGGGGGCTAGAGAGACCCAGTACTTC
TRBV14	12	NA	TRBJ2-7	NA	CASSQQVYEQYF	TGTGCCAGCAGCCAGCAGGTCTACGAGCAGTACTTC
TRBV20-1	15	many	TRBJ2-4	NA	CSASIPGGSKNIQYF	TGCAGTGCTTCGATCCCGGGGGGCTCCAAAAACATTCAGTACTTC
TRBV29-1	10	NA	TRBJ1-2	NA	CSVFLYGYTF	TGCAGCGTCTTCCTCTATGGCTACACCTTC
TRBV10-2	11	many	TRBJ2-1	NA	CASSPRGEQFF	TGCGCCAGCAGTCCTAGGGGTGAGCAGTTCTTC
TRBV6-1	14	many	TRBJ2-1	TRBD1	CANSGTAIYNEQFF	TGTGCCAATTCGGGGACAGCTATTTACAATGAGCAGTTCTTC
TRBV10-3	13	NA	TRBJ2-1	NA	CAISRDTYNEQFF	TGTGCCATCAGCCGGGACACATACAATGAGCAGTTCTTC
TRBV20-1	15	NA	TRBJ2-5	TRBD2	CSLPQTSGGGETQYF	TGCAGTCTTCCCCAGACTAGCGGGGGGGGGGAGACCCAGTACTTC
TRBV29-1	12	few	TRBJ2-1	NA	CSVDRTYNEQFF	TGCAGCGTTGATCGCACATACAATGAGCAGTTCTTC
TRBV6-5	14	NA	TRBJ2-1	NA	CASSYSVTGNEQFF	TGTGCCAGCAGTTACTCCGTAACTGGAAATGAGCAGTTCTTC
TRBV7-9	14	NA	TRBJ1-6	NA	CASSLSTDNSPLHF	TGTGCCAGCAGCTTATCGACAGATAATTCACCCCTCCACTTT
TRBV24-1	16	NA	TRBJ1-2	TRBD1	CATSDPDRDRVEGYTF	TGTGCCACCAGTGACCCCGACCGGGACAGGGTGGAAGGCTACACCTTC
TRBV7-8	13	NA	TRBJ1-6	NA	CASSLEGVGKLHF	TGTGCCAGCAGCTTGGAAGGAGTTGGTAAACTCCACTTT